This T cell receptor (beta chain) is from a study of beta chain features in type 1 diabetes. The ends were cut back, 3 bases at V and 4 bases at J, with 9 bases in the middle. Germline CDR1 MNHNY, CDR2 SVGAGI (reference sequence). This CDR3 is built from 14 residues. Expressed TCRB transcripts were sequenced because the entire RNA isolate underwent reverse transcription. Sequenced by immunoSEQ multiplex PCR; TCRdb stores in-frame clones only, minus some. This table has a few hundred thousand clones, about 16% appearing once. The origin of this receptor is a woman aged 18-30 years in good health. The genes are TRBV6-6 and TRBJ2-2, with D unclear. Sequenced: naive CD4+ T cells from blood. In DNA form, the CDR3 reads TGTGCCAGCAGTTATGACACGAGCACCGGGGAGCTGTTTTTT. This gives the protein CASSYDTSTGELFF.